The 2 T cell receptor beta chains below come from one sample, sequenced in a study of blood T cell repertoires in COVID-19. Sequenced by immunoSEQ multiplex PCR; TCRdb stores in-frame clones only, minus some. Here the sample spans about 350,000 clones, roughly 86% being singletons. The sequencing input was PBMCs or T cells enriched from blood (not recorded which). These receptors all stem from a young woman who had been exposed to COVID-19.

The chain combines TRBV7-8 with TRBJ1-4; 7 bases map to TRBD1. CDR1 and CDR2 from the germline V gene are SGHVS and FQNEAQ. Trimming took 2 bases from V and 11 from J; bases not matched to a gene: 8. The CDR3 runs to 14 residues. The CDR3: CASSLTTGFEKLFF. CDR3 DNA: TGTGCCAGCAGCTTAACGACAGGGTTTGAGAAACTGTTTTTT.

This sequence joins TRBV27 and TRBJ2-5; TRBD1 matches 11 bases. In germline, CDR1 is MNHEY, CDR2 SMNVEV (reference sequence). This CDR3 comprises 15 residues. Trimming cost V 4 bases and J 7 bases; bases outside gene matches: 8. CDR3 sequence reads: CASSWGTGGVMTQYF. CDR3 sequence (DNA): TGTGCCAGCAGTTGGGGGACAGGGGGGGTGATGACCCAGTACTTC.